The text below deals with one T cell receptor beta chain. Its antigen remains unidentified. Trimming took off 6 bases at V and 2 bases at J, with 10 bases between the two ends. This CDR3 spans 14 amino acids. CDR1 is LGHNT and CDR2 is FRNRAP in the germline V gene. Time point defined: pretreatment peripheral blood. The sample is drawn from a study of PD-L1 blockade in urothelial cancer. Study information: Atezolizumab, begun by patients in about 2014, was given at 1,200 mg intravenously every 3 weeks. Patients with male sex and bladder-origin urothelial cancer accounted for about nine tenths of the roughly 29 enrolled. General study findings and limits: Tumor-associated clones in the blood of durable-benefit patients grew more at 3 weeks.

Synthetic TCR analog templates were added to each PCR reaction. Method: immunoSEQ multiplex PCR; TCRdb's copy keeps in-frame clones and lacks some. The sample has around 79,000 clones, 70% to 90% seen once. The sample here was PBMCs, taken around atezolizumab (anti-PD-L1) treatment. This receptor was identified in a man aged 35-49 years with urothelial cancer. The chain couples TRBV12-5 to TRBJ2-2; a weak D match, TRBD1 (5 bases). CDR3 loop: CASGTEYNTGELFF. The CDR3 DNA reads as TGTGCTAGTGGGACAGAATACAACACCGGGGAGCTGTTTTTT.